The 17 T cell receptor beta chains presented below share a single source sample, sequenced in a study of T cells in Graves' hyperthyroidism and ophthalmopathy. The source material, RNA transcripts, was used to amplify TCR beta CDR3 regions. An initial round of RT-PCR targeting the TCR CDR3 relied on the HTBI primer set. Via MiXCR, TCRdb re-called the multiplex PCR reads, giving one row per CDR3 protein. The sample includes approximately 620,000 distinct CDR3 sequences, over 11% of them seen just once. Sequencing was done on a sample of blood. All receptors derive from a young woman with Graves' hyperthyroidism that later progressed to Graves' ophthalmopathy.

This clonotype was detected many times. The chain combines TRBV12-3 or TRBV12-4 with TRBJ1-4, with D hard to call. Trimming removed 2 bases at V and 4 bases at J, with 8 bases between. The CDR3 is 14 residues long. CDR3 protein: CASSLTGNNEKLFF. The DNA of the CDR3 is TGTGCCAGCAGTTTAACGGGGAATAATGAAAAACTGTTTTTT.

This clonotype was seen many times. The gene calls are TRBV12-3 or TRBV12-4 and TRBJ2-5; D unresolved. With 7 bases removed from V and 3 bases from J, the gap between germline ends came to 12 bases. The CDR3 sequence is 13 residues long. CDR3 in amino acids: CASTRANKETQYF. CDR3 nucleotide sequence: TGTGCCAGCACCCGAGCCAACAAAGAGACCCAGTACTTC.

The V gene is TRBV4-2, the J gene TRBJ2-6; no definite D call. The CDR3 spans 16 residues. Germline V gene data show CDR1 as LGHNA and CDR2 as YNFKEQ. V lost 0 bases and J lost 0, with 6 bases in between. CDR3 residues: CASSQDLDSGANVLTF. CDR3 in DNA: TGTGCCAGCAGCCAAGATCTGGACTCTGGGGCCAACGTCCTGACTTTC.

This sequence joins TRBV2 and TRBJ2-5, with TRBD2 matching 7 bases. After removal of 6 bases from V and 13 bases from J, the junction contained 14 bases not matched to a gene. The CDR3 length is 13 residues. Germline V gene lookup returns CDR1 SNHLY and CDR2 FYNNEI. CDR3 loop: CASSGSFLREWYF. The CDR3 DNA follows: TGTGCCAGCAGCGGTAGCTTTTTGCGGGAGTGGTACTTC.

This clonotype showed up many times. The CDR3 protein is CASSVAGTGLNEQFF. CDR3 sequence (DNA): TGTGCCAGCAGCGTAGCCGGGACAGGGTTGAATGAGCAGTTCTTC. The genes are TRBV9 and TRBJ2-1, with 9 nucleotides matching TRBD1. The CDR3 spans 15 residues. Germline assignment: CDR1 SGDLS and CDR2 YYNGEE. V dropped 0 bases and J dropped 7; count of bases not matched to a gene: 5.

The CDR3 nucleotides are TGTGCCTGGAGTCCTGGAGAGGGTCGCCAAGAGACCCAGTACTTC. Translation: CAWSPGEGRQETQYF. V usage is TRBV30 and J usage is TRBJ2-5; weak D call: TRBD2 (5 bases). The length of the CDR3 is 15 residues. From germline, CDR1 is GTSNPN and CDR2 SVGIG (reference sequence). Trimming pared 2 bases from V and 1 base from J, leaving 14 bases between.

This clonotype was counted at least ten times. The chain couples TRBV12-3 or TRBV12-4 to TRBJ1-1; D ambiguous. Between the trimmed V and J ends, which lost 2 bases and 1 base, there was a span of 8 bases. The CDR3 loop spans 14 amino acids. The CDR3 DNA follows: TGTGCCAGCAGTTTATCCCCCGAGAACACTGAAGCTTTCTTT. It encodes CASSLSPENTEAFF.

This clonotype was seen repeatedly, ten times or more. The chain employs TRBV29-1 and TRBJ2-1; TRBD2 matches 13 bases. There are 13 residues in the CDR3. Losses at the gene ends were 5 bases for V and 8 bases for J; bases not matched to a gene: 3. Germline V gene sequence: CDR1 SQVTM, CDR2 ANQGSEA. CDR3 sequence reads: CSVWTSGSDEQFF. DNA of the CDR3: TGCAGCGTTTGGACTAGCGGGAGCGATGAGCAGTTCTTC.

The sample holds a few counts of this clonotype. The chain carries TRBV20-1 and TRBJ1-6; 9 bases are shared with TRBD1. The germline gives CDR1 DFQATT, CDR2 SNEGSKA (reference sequence). This CDR3 comprises 15 residues. With 5 bases clipped from V and 7 bases from J, the junction kept 9 bases outside the gene matches. CDR3 sequence (DNA): TGCAGTGCTGGCCAGGGACAGGGTGGCAATTCACCCCTCCACTTT. The encoded protein is CSAGQGQGGNSPLHF.

The chain carries TRBV24-1 and TRBJ1-1; tentatively, D is TRBD1 (5 bases). In germline, CDR1 is KGHDR, CDR2 SFDVKD. V was clipped by 5 bases and J by 3 bases, with 24 bases between them. CDR3 length equals 18 residues. CDR3: CATSALFRPGRGDTEAFF. The CDR3 DNA follows: TGTGCCACCAGTGCCCTCTTCCGGCCAGGGCGGGGGGACACTGAAGCTTTCTTT.

This clonotype was observed many times. The chain is built from TRBV6-1 and TRBJ2-6; D possibly uses TRBD1 or TRBD2 (5 bases each). Deletions cut 6 bases from V and 2 bases from J, with 17 bases between. This CDR3 has 17 amino acids. The V gene's germline CDR1 is MNHNS and CDR2 SASEGT. The CDR3 protein is CASRHRDGTPGANVLTF. The CDR3 bases are TGTGCCAGCAGGCACCGGGACGGTACCCCTGGGGCCAACGTCCTGACTTTC.

This clonotype was seen at least ten times. The chain links TRBV6-1 to TRBJ2-5, with unresolved D. This CDR3 has 13 residues. Germline CDR1 and CDR2: MNHNS and SASEGT. Trimming removed 5 bases at V and 5 bases at J, with 12 bases between. CDR3: CASSPPVAETQYF. CDR3 bases: TGTGCCAGCAGTCCACCGGTCGCGGAGACCCAGTACTTC.

Worth noting for this clonotype: Since a much larger clone is just one base distant, this may be a read error. V usage is TRBV27 and J usage is TRBJ2-7; 15 nucleotides agree with TRBD2. The CDR3 is 17 amino acids. CDR1 MNHEY and CDR2 SMNVEV come from the germline V gene (reference sequence). CDR3 residues: CTSSSPGLAGGTYEQYF. For the CDR3, the DNA is TGTACCAGCAGTTCACCGGGACTAGCGGGAGGCACCTACGAGCAGTACTTC.

The chain links TRBV13 to TRBJ1-1; D is ambiguous. The CDR3 sequence is 12 residues long. V was trimmed by 5 bases and J by 4 bases, leaving 8 bases between them. Germline V gene sequence: CDR1 PRHDT, CDR2 FYEKMQ (reference sequence). In nucleotides, the CDR3 is TGTGCCAGCAGCCGAGCCCTCACTGAAGCTTTCTTT. The encoded protein is CASSRALTEAFF. Full variable domain (rest looked up from reference TRBV13 and TRBJ1-1): AAGVIQSPRHLIKEKRETATLKCYPIPRHDTVYWYQQGPGQDPQFLISFYEKMQSDKGSIPDRFSAQQFSDYHSELNMSSLELGDSALYFCASSRALTEAFFGQGTRLTVV.

V is TRBV19 and J is TRBJ1-1; D unresolved. This CDR3 has 12 amino acids. Per germline, CDR1 LNHDA and CDR2 SQIVND (reference sequence). V lost 3 bases to trimming and J lost 4 bases, with 6 bases between them. The CDR3 region has the DNA TGTGCCAGTAGTATCTTCGGCACTGAAGCTTTCTTT. Its protein is CASSIFGTEAFF. The variable domain in full, completed from reference TRBV19 and TRBJ1-1, reads DGGITQSPKYLFRKEGQNVTLSCEQNLNHDAMYWYRQDPGQGLRLIYYSQIVNDFQKGDIAEGYSVSREKKESFPLTVTSAQKNPTAFYLCASSIFGTEAFFGQGTRLTVV.

In this sample, this clonotype turned up many times. The CDR3 loop reads CASSPPGVGTYNEQFF. The CDR3 DNA sequence: TGTGCCAGCAGTCCCCCCGGGGTAGGCACCTACAATGAGCAGTTCTTC. The chain employs TRBV6-1 and TRBJ2-1; maybe TRBD2 (5 bases). Trimming left V 5 bases short and J 2 bases short, with 16 bases between. This CDR3 comprises 16 residues. Looked up from germline, CDR1 is MNHNS and CDR2 is SASEGT.

This clonotype appeared many times. A much larger clone differs from this one at a single base, so this may be a read error. The rearrangement joins TRBV3-1 to TRBJ1-1; the match to TRBD1 covers 7 bases. Germline trimming cut 5 bases from V and 4 bases from J; bases unmatched to any gene: 4. The CDR3 is made up of 13 amino acids. The germline V gene encodes CDR1 LGHDT and CDR2 YNNKEL (reference sequence). The CDR3 DNA is TGTGCCAGCAGCAAGACAGGGAGCACTGAAGCTTTCTTT. Amino acid sequence: CASSKTGSTEAFF.